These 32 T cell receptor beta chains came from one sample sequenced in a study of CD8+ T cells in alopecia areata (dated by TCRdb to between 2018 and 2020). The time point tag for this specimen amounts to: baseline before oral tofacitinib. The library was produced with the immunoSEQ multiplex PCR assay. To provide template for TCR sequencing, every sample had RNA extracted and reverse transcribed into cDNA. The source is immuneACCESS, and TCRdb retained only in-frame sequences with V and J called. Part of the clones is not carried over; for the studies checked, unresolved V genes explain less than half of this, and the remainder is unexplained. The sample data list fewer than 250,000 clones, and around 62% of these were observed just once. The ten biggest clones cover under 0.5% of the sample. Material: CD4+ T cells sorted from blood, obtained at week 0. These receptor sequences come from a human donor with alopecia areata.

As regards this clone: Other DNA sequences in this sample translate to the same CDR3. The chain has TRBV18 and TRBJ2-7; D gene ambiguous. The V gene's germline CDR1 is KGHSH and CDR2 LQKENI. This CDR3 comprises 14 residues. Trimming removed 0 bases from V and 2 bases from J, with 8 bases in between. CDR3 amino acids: CASSPPSGTYEQYF. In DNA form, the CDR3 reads TGTGCCAGCTCACCACCGTCCGGAACCTACGAGCAGTACTTC.

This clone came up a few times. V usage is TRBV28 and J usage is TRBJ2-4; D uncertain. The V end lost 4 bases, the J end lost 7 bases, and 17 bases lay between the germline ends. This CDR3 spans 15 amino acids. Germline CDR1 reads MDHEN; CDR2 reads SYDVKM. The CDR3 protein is CASSYPGPLRNIQYF. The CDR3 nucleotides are TGTGCCAGCAGTTATCCCGGGCCCCTACGTAACATTCAGTACTTC.

The CDR3 sequence: CAWRPESRYGYTF. DNA of the CDR3: TGTGCCTGGAGACCAGAAAGCCGCTATGGCTACACCTTC. V is TRBV30 and J is TRBJ1-2; D not certain. The CDR3 runs 13 residues. The V end was cut by 3 bases, the J end by 4 bases, with 12 bases between. CDR1 and CDR2 from the germline V gene are GTSNPN and SVGIG (reference sequence).

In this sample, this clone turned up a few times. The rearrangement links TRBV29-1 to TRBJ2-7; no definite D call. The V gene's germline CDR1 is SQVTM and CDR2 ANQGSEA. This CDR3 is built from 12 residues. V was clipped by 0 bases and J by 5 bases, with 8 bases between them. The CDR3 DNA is TGCAGCGTTGAAGATCCCCCAGACGAGCAGTACTTC. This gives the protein CSVEDPPDEQYF.

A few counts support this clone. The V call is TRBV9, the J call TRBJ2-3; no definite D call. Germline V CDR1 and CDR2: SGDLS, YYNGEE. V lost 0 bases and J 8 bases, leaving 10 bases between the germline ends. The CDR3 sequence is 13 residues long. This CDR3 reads CASSVDLRGTQYF. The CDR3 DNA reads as TGTGCCAGCAGCGTAGATCTGAGAGGTACGCAGTATTTT.

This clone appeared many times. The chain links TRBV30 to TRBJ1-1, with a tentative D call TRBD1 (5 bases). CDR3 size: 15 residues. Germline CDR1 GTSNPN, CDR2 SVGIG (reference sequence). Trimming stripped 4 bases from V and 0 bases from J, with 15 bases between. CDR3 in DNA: TGTGCCTGGACGCCTGGGGGACGGATGAACACTGAAGCTTTCTTT. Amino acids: CAWTPGGRMNTEAFF.

The CDR3 loop is CASSPLGGGYGYTF. CDR3 DNA sequence: TGTGCCAGCAGCCCTCTAGGGGGCGGGTATGGCTACACCTTC. This chain links TRBV5-4 with TRBJ1-2; 7 nucleotides line up with TRBD1. V was clipped by 4 bases and J by 5 bases; unmatched bases: 8. The V gene's germline CDR1 is SGHNT and CDR2 YYREEE (reference sequence). The CDR3 length is 14 residues.

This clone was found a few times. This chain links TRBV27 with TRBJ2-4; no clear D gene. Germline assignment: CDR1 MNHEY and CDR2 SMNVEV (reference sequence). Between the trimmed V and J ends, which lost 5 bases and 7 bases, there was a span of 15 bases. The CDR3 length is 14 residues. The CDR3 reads CASSPEPGPNIQYF. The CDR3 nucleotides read TGTGCCAGCAGTCCCGAACCCGGGCCCAACATTCAGTACTTC.

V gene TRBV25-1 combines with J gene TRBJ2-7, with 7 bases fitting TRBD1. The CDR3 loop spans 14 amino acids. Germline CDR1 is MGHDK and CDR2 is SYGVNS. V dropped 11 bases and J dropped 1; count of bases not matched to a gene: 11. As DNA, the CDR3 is TGTGCCGCCCCCGGACAGGACCTATCCTACGAGCAGTACTTC. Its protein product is CAAPGQDLSYEQYF.

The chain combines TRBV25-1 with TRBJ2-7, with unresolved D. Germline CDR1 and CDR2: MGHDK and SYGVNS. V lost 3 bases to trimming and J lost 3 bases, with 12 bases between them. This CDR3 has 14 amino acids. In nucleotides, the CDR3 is TGTGCCAGCAGTGACCCACCACGGTTCTACGAGCAGTACTTC. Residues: CASSDPPRFYEQYF.

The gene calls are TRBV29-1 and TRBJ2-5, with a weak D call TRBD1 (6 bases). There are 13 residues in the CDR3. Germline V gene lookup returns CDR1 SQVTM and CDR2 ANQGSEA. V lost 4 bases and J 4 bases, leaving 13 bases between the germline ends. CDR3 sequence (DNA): TGCAGCGTTGGCCAGGGGACGGGAGAGACCCAGTACTTC. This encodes CSVGQGTGETQYF.

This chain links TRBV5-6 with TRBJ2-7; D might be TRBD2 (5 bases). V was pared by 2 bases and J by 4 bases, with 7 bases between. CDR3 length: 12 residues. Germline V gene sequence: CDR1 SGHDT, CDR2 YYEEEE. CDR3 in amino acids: CASSFSGYEQYF. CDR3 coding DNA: TGTGCCAGCAGCTTCTCGGGGTACGAGCAGTACTTC.

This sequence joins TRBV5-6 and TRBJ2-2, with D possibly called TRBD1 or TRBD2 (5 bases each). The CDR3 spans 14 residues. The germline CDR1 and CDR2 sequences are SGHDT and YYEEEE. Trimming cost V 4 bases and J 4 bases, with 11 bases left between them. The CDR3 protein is CASSPWDLTGELFF. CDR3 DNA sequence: TGTGCCAGCAGCCCTTGGGACCTCACCGGGGAGCTGTTTTTT. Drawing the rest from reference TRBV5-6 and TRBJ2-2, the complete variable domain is DAGVTQSPTHLIKTRGQQVTLRCSPKSGHDTVSWYQQALGQGPQFIFQYYEEEERQRGNFPDRFSGHQFPNYSSELNVNALLLGDSALYLCASSPWDLTGELFFGEGSRLTVL.

DNA for the CDR3: TGTGCCAGCAGCCAAGAAGGAGGCTACACCTTC. As protein: CASSQEGGYTF. V and J are TRBV4-2 and TRBJ1-2, with D hard to call. With 0 bases removed from V and 8 bases from J, the gap between germline ends came to 4 bases. This CDR3 has 11 residues. Germline CDR1 LGHNA, CDR2 YNFKEQ.

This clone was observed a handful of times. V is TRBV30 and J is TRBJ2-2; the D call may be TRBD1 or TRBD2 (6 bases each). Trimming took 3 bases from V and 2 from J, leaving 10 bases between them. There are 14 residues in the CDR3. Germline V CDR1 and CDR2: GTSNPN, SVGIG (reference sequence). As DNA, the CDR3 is TGTGCCTGGAGGCGGGACATAAACACCGGGGAGCTGTTTTTT. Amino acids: CAWRRDINTGELFF.

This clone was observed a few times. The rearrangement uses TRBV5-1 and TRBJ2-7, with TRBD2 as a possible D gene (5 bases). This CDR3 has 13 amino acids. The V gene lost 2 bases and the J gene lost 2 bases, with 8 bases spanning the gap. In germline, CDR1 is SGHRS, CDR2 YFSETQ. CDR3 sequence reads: CASSFGLTYEQYF. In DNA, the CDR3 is TGCGCCAGCAGCTTCGGACTGACCTACGAGCAGTACTTC. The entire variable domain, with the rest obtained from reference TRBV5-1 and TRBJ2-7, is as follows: KAGVTQTPRYLIKTRGQQVTLSCSPISGHRSVSWYQQTPGQGLQFLFEYFSETQRNKGNFPGRFSGRQFSNSRSEMNVSTLELGDSALYLCASSFGLTYEQYFGPGTRLTVT.

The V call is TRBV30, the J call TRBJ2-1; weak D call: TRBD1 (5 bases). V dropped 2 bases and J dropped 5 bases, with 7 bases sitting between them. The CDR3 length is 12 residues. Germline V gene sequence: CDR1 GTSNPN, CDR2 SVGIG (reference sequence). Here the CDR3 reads CAWSMDNNEQFF. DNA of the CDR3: TGTGCCTGGAGTATGGACAACAATGAGCAGTTCTTC.

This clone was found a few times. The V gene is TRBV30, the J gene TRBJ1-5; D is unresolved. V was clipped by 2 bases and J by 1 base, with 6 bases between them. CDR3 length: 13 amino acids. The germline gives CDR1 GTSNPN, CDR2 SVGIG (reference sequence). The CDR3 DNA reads TGTGCCTGGAGTACGAGAAGCAATCAGCCCCAGCATTTT. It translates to CAWSTRSNQPQHF.

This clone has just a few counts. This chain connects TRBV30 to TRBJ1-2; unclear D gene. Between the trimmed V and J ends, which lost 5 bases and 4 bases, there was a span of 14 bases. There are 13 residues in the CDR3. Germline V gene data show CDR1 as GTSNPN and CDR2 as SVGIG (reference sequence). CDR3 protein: CAWQEQSGYGYTF. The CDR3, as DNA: TGTGCCTGGCAGGAACAGTCTGGCTATGGCTACACCTTC.

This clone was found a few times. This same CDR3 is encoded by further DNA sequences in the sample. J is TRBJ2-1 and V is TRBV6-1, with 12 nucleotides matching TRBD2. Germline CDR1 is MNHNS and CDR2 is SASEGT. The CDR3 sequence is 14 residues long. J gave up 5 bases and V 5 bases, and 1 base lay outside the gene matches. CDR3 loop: CASSRLAGDNEQFF. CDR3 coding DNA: TGTGCCAGCAGTCGACTAGCGGGGGACAATGAGCAGTTCTTC.

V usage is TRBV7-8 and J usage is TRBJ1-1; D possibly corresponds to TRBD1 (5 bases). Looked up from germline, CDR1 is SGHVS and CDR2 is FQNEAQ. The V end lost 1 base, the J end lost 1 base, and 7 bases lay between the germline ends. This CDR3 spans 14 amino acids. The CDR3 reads CASSLGTQNTEAFF. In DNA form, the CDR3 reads TGTGCCAGCAGCTTAGGGACACAGAACACTGAAGCTTTCTTT.

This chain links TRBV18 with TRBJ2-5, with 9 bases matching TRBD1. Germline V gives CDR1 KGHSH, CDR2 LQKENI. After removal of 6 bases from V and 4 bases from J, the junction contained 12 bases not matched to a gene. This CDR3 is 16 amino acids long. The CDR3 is CASSTRQGDIRETQYF. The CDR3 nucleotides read TGTGCCAGCTCCACCCGACAGGGGGATATTCGAGAGACCCAGTACTTC.

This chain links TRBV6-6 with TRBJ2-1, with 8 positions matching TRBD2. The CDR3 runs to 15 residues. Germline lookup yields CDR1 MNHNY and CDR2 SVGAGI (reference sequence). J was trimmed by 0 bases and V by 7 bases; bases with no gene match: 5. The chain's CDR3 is CASKAGGTSYNEQFF. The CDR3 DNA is TGTGCCAGCAAGGCGGGAGGTACCTCCTACAATGAGCAGTTCTTC.

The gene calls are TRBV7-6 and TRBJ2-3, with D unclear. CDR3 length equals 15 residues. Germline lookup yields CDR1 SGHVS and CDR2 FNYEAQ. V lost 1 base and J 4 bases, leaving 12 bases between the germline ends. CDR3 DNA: TGTGCCAGCAGCTTAGGGCATAGGGCATCAGATACGCAGTATTTT. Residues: CASSLGHRASDTQYF.

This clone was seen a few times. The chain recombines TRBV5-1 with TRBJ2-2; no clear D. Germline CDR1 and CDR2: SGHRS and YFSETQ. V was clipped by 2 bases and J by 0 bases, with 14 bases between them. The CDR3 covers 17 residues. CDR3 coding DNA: TGCGCCAGCAGCTTTCAAGGTGGCAGTTCGAACACCGGGGAGCTGTTTTTT. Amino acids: CASSFQGGSSNTGELFF.

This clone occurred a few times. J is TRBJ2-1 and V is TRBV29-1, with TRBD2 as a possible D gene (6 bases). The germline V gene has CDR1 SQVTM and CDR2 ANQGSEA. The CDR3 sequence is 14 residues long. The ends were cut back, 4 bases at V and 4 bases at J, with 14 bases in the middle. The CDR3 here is CSVGPSEPYNEQFF. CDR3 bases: TGCAGCGTTGGGCCTAGCGAACCTTACAATGAGCAGTTCTTC.

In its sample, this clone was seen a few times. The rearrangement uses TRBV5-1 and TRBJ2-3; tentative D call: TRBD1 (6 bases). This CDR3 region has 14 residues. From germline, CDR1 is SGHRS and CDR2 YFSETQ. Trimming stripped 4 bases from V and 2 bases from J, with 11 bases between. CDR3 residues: CASSQRDITDTQYF. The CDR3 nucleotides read TGCGCCAGCAGCCAAAGGGACATCACAGATACGCAGTATTTT. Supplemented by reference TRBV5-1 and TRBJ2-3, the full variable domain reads KAGVTQTPRYLIKTRGQQVTLSCSPISGHRSVSWYQQTPGQGLQFLFEYFSETQRNKGNFPGRFSGRQFSNSRSEMNVSTLELGDSALYLCASSQRDITDTQYFGPGTRLTVL.

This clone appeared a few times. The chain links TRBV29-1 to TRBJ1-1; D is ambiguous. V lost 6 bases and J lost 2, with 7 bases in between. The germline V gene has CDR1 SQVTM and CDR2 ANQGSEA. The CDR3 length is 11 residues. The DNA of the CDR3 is TGCAGCGTGTTGACAAACACTGAAGCTTTCTTT. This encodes CSVLTNTEAFF.

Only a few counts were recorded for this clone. CDR3 sequence (DNA): TGTGCCAGCAGCTTCGATGGGGGTGGCACCGGGGAGCTGTTTTTT. Translating it yields CASSFDGGGTGELFF. The chain has TRBV7-2 and TRBJ2-2; D possibly uses TRBD1 or TRBD2 (5 bases each). Trimming removed 3 bases at V and 4 bases at J, with 12 bases between. The CDR3 consists of 15 residues. Germline V gene sequence: CDR1 SGHTA, CDR2 FQGNSA.

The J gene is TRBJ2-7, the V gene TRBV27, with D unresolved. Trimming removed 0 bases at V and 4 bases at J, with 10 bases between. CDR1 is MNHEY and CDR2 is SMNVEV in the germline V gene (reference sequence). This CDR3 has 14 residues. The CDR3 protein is CASSLSSRVYEQYF. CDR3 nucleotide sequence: TGTGCCAGCAGTTTATCAAGTCGAGTATACGAGCAGTACTTC.

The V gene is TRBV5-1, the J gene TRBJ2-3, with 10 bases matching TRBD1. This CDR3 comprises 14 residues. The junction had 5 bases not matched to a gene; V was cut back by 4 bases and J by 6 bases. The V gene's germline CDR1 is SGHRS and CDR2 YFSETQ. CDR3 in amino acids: CASSIGQGVDTQYF. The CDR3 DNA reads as TGCGCCAGCAGCATCGGACAGGGGGTGGATACGCAGTATTTT.

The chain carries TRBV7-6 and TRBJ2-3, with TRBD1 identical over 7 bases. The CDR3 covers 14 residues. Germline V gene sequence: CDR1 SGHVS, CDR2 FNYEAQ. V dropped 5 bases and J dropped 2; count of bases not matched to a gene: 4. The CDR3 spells CASSNTGATDTQYF. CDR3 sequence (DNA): TGTGCCAGCAGCAACACAGGGGCCACAGATACGCAGTATTTT. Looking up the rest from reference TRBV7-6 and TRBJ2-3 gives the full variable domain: GAGVSQSPRYKVTKRGQDVALRCDPISGHVSLYWYRQALGQGPEFLTYFNYEAQQDKSGLPNDRFSAERPEGSISTLTIQRTEQRDSAMYRCASSNTGATDTQYFGPGTRLTVL.